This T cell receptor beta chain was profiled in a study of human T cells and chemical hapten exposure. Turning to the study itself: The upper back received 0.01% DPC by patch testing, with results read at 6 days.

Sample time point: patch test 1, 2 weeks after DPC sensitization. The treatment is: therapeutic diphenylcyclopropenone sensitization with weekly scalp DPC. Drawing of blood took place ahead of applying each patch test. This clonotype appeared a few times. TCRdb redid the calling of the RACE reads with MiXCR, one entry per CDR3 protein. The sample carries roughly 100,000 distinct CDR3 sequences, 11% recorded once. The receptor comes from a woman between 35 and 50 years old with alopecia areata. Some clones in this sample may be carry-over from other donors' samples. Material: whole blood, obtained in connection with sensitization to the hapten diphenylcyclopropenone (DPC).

The CDR3 sequence is CASSPLDSGEGSYNEQFF. The DNA for the CDR3 is TGTGCCAGCAGTCCCTTAGACTCGGGAGAAGGGTCCTACAATGAGCAGTTCTTC. The chain employs TRBV27 and TRBJ2-1, with a possible D match to TRBD2 (6 bases). The V end lost 5 bases, the J end lost 1 base, and 21 bases lay between the germline ends. The CDR3 runs 18 residues. Germline V gene sequence: CDR1 MNHEY, CDR2 SMNVEV (reference sequence).